What follows are 21 T cell receptor beta chains derived from one specimen sequenced in a study of blood T cell repertoires in COVID-19. Generated by immunoSEQ multiplex PCR, the TCRdb table keeps only in-frame clones and is missing some. The data hold 130,000 to 150,000 clones, with approximately 80% observed a single time. Sequencing input: peripheral blood. Receptors originate from an older woman with acute or convalescent COVID-19.

The chain links TRBV24-1 to TRBJ2-5; 8 bases fit TRBD1. Germline CDR1 and CDR2: KGHDR and SFDVKD. There are 14 residues in the CDR3. The V gene end was trimmed by 9 bases and the J gene end by 1 base; junction bases not matched to a gene: 6. Written as DNA, the CDR3 is TGTGCCACCTTGGGCAGGGGGCTCCAAGAGACCCAGTACTTC. Amino acids: CATLGRGLQETQYF.

The gene calls are TRBV3-1 (or the pseudogene TRBV3-2) and TRBJ1-5; no definite D call. CDR3 size: 14 residues. V lost 2 bases and J lost 2, with 7 bases in between. Germline V gene data show CDR1 as LGHDT and CDR2 as YNNKEL (reference sequence). For the CDR3, the DNA is TGTGCCAGCAGCCAAACCACAGGCAATCAGCCCCAGCATTTT. Protein: CASSQTTGNQPQHF.

This rearrangement joins TRBV5-6 to TRBJ2-5; 7 bases are shared with TRBD1. The length of the CDR3 is 17 residues. Trimming took 5 bases from V and 1 from J; bases not matched to a gene: 14. CDR1 and CDR2 from the germline V gene are SGHDT and YYEEEE. The CDR3 sequence is CASRGFTRGLAQETQYF. The CDR3, as DNA: TGTGCCAGCAGGGGATTTACTAGGGGGCTGGCCCAAGAGACCCAGTACTTC.

The chain combines TRBV5-6 with TRBJ2-3; 16 bases align to TRBD2. J lost 6 bases, V lost 6 bases, and 10 bases had no gene match. This CDR3 is built from 17 residues. Germline values: CDR1 SGHDT, CDR2 YYEEEE. CDR3 sequence: CASIIGTSGRAQDTQYF. The CDR3 nucleotides read TGTGCCAGCATAATCGGGACTAGCGGGAGGGCCCAGGATACGCAGTATTTT.

V gene TRBV5-1 combines with J gene TRBJ2-7, with 8 bases lining up with TRBD2. Trimming took 0 bases from V and 5 from J; bases not matched to a gene: 7. The germline gives CDR1 SGHRS, CDR2 YFSETQ. This CDR3 contains 15 residues. For the CDR3, the DNA is TGCGCCAGCAGCTTGGAAGCGGGAGTAGTCGACGAGCAGTACTTC. Amino acids: CASSLEAGVVDEQYF.

The V and J genes are TRBV5-4 and TRBJ2-1; TRBD2 agrees at 13 bases. The J segment lost 5 bases and the V segment lost 4 bases, leaving 6 bases of the junction unmatched. Germline CDR1 and CDR2: SGHNT and YYREEE (reference sequence). This CDR3 is built from 16 residues. The CDR3 here is CASSGRLAGGNNEQFF. The CDR3 region has the DNA TGTGCCAGCAGCGGACGACTAGCGGGAGGCAACAATGAGCAGTTCTTC.

This chain links TRBV19 with TRBJ1-5; TRBD1 aligns across 10 bases. The CDR3 spans 14 residues. The ends lost 7 bases at V and 4 bases at J; junction bases unmatched: 4. Germline CDR1 LNHDA, CDR2 SQIVND (reference sequence). CDR3 protein: CASKTGGWNQPQHF. In DNA, the CDR3 is TGTGCCAGTAAGACAGGGGGCTGGAATCAGCCCCAGCATTTT.

This chain uses TRBV2 with TRBJ2-1; 9 bases are shared with TRBD2. The CDR3 is 15 residues long. Trimming removed 6 bases from V and 1 base from J; junction bases left unmatched: 4. In germline, CDR1 is SNHLY, CDR2 FYNNEI. The CDR3 sequence is CASRISGSSYNEQFF. The DNA of the CDR3 is TGTGCCAGCAGAATTAGCGGGAGTTCCTACAATGAGCAGTTCTTC.

The chain has TRBV5-1 and TRBJ2-2; TRBD2 matches at 10 bases. The CDR3 covers 16 residues. V gave up 2 bases and J gave up 6 bases; unmatched junction bases: 7. The germline V gene encodes CDR1 SGHRS and CDR2 YFSETQ. Here the CDR3 DNA reads TGCGCCAGCAGCTTCCAAGCGGGAGGGCCACCCGGGGAGCTGTTTTTT. Translating gives CASSFQAGGPPGELFF.

V usage is TRBV6-1 and J usage is TRBJ1-4; D may be TRBD1 (5 bases). V lost 3 bases and J 10 bases, leaving 15 bases between the germline ends. Germline loops: CDR1 MNHNS, CDR2 SASEGT. The CDR3 consists of 14 residues. The CDR3 here is CASSDDLGRGKLFF. The CDR3 region has the DNA TGTGCCAGCAGTGACGACTTGGGGAGGGGAAAACTGTTTTTT.

The chain joins TRBV6-1 to TRBJ1-1, with D maybe TRBD1 (6 bases). CDR1 and CDR2 from the germline V gene are MNHNS and SASEGT. V was cut by 1 base and J by 10 bases, with 13 bases left in between. The CDR3 is made up of 13 amino acids. For the CDR3, the DNA is TGTGCCAGCAGTGAAGATGGGGGGGGGCGAGCTTTCTTT. Translated: CASSEDGGGRAFF.

V and J are TRBV24-1 and TRBJ2-4, with TRBD1 identical over 11 bases. CDR1 and CDR2 from the germline V gene are KGHDR and SFDVKD. V dropped 4 bases and J dropped 2; count of bases not matched to a gene: 12. The CDR3 contains 19 residues. The CDR3 sequence: CATSENGGGDRGSKNIQYF. The CDR3, as DNA: TGTGCCACCAGTGAAAACGGGGGAGGGGACAGGGGGTCCAAAAACATTCAGTACTTC.

V gene TRBV18 combines with J gene TRBJ1-1; D may be TRBD1 (6 bases). CDR3 size: 13 residues. The germline V gene has CDR1 KGHSH and CDR2 LQKENI. V shed 4 bases and J shed 3 bases, with 9 bases lying between them. Here the CDR3 DNA reads TGTGCCAGCTCACTGGACAGCGACACTGAAGCTTTCTTT. Its translation: CASSLDSDTEAFF.

The chain recombines TRBV6-5 with TRBJ1-1, with D uncertain. There are 13 residues in the CDR3. Germline assignment: CDR1 MNHEY and CDR2 SVGAGI. Trimming took 5 bases from V and 1 from J, leaving 8 bases between them. CDR3 DNA sequence: TGTGCCAGCAGTCAAAGCGGGAACACTGAAGCTTTCTTT. Encoded protein: CASSQSGNTEAFF.

The V gene is TRBV5-8, the J gene TRBJ1-5, with TRBD1 identical over 8 bases. The CDR3 runs to 15 residues. The germline V gene has CDR1 SGHTS and CDR2 YDEGEE. J was trimmed by 8 bases and V by 2 bases; bases with no gene match: 9. CDR3 amino acids: CASSLGDRSFEPQHF. CDR3 coding DNA: TGTGCCAGCAGCTTAGGGGACAGGTCGTTCGAGCCCCAGCATTTT.

J is TRBJ2-7 and V is TRBV12-3 or TRBV12-4, with a weak D call TRBD1 (5 bases). Trimming cost V 5 bases and J 1 base, with 9 bases left between them. This CDR3 is built from 13 residues. For the CDR3, the DNA is TGTGCCAGCAGTCCCAGGGCTTCCTACGAGCAGTACTTC. Translation gives CASSPRASYEQYF.

The genes are TRBV6-1 and TRBJ2-5; 12 nucleotides line up with TRBD2. J gave up 5 bases and V 3 bases, and 4 bases lay outside the gene matches. The CDR3 runs 15 residues. CDR1 MNHNS and CDR2 SASEGT come from the germline V gene. The DNA of the CDR3 is TGTGCCAGCAGTGACGGACTAGCGGGATTGGAGACCCAGTACTTC. Its protein product is CASSDGLAGLETQYF.

The chain couples TRBV5-6 to TRBJ2-7; the D gene is possibly TRBD1 (6 bases). Trimming left V 4 bases short and J 4 bases short, with 18 bases between. Germline CDR1 and CDR2: SGHDT and YYEEEE. The CDR3 is made up of 15 amino acids. The CDR3 loop is CASSLTGLIVYEQYF. CDR3 bases: TGTGCCAGCAGCCTGACAGGTCTTATCGTTTACGAGCAGTACTTC.

The chain couples TRBV5-1 to TRBJ2-1; 14 nucleotides match TRBD2. The CDR3 is 20 residues long. Germline CDR1 SGHRS, CDR2 YFSETQ. V was clipped by 4 bases and J by 2 bases; unmatched bases: 14. The CDR3 bases are TGCGCCAGCAGCCAGCCCGGGACTAGCGGGAGCGGGGGAACCTACAATGAGCAGTTCTTC. Its protein is CASSQPGTSGSGGTYNEQFF.

The rearrangement uses TRBV5-8 and TRBJ2-1; D not resolved. The CDR3 has 11 amino acids. The ends were cut back, 2 bases at V and 9 bases at J, with 6 bases in the middle. Germline CDR1 SGHTS, CDR2 YDEGEE. The CDR3 nucleotides are TGTGCCAGCAGCTTTCACGGTGAGCAGTTCTTC. Amino acid sequence: CASSFHGEQFF.

The rearrangement uses TRBV10-1 and TRBJ2-7; 7 positions agree with TRBD1. The germline V gene encodes CDR1 WNHNN and CDR2 SYGVQD (reference sequence). Trimming took 0 bases from V and 6 from J; bases not matched to a gene: 5. The CDR3 extends over 14 amino acids. CDR3 DNA: TGCGCCAGCAGTGAGTCGAGGGGGCGAAGCGAGCAGTACTTC. This sequence encodes CASSESRGRSEQYF.